The 3 T cell receptor beta chains below come from one sample, sequenced in a study of T cells in Graves' hyperthyroidism and ophthalmopathy. The investigators amplified TCR beta CDR3 regions from RNA transcripts. Researchers ran a first-round RT-PCR on the TCR CDR3 using the HTBI primer set. One entry per CDR3 protein results from TCRdb running MiXCR on the multiplex PCR reads. This sample yields a few hundred thousand distinct CDR3 sequences, of which 14% to 15% are seen a single time; about 30% belongs to the top ten. The sequenced material came from blood. The receptors were gathered from a woman in her thirties with Graves' hyperthyroidism.

This clonotype was counted at least ten times. The chain uses TRBV11-2 and TRBJ2-5; D is perhaps TRBD1 (5 bases). The CDR3 is 13 amino acids. CDR1 and CDR2 (germline): SGHAT, FQNNGV. The ends were cut back, 2 bases at V and 8 bases at J, with 12 bases in the middle. The CDR3 bases are TGTGCCAGCAGCTTATGGGGCGTTGGAACCCAGTACTTC. Its translation is CASSLWGVGTQYF. Full variable domain (outside the CDR3, taken from reference TRBV11-2 and TRBJ2-5): EAGVAQSPRYKIIEKRQSVAFWCNPISGHATLYWYQQILGQGPKLLIQFQNNGVVDDSQLPKDRFSAERLKGVDSTLKIQPAKLEDSAVYLCASSLWGVGTQYFGPGTRLLVL.

This clonotype appeared many times. The chain employs TRBV28 and TRBJ2-7, with D unclear. Germline lookup yields CDR1 MDHEN and CDR2 SYDVKM. V lost 5 bases and J lost 6, with 11 bases in between. The CDR3 has 12 amino acids. The CDR3 region is CASSPILGEQYF. The DNA of the CDR3 is TGTGCCAGCAGTCCCATTTTGGGCGAGCAGTACTTC.

At least ten counts were recorded for this clonotype. The chain employs TRBV12-3 or TRBV12-4 and TRBJ2-5; 8 positions agree with TRBD2. V dropped 6 bases and J dropped 4; count of bases not matched to a gene: 10. The CDR3 consists of 15 residues. The CDR3 spells CASSLEAGGPETQYF. The CDR3 bases are TGTGCCAGCAGCCTAGAGGCGGGAGGTCCAGAGACCCAGTACTTC.